This T cell receptor beta chain was retrieved from a study of shared clonotypes between healthy human individuals. Study background: Used for every donor were three CD4 naive, three CD4 memory, two CD8 naive and one CD8 memory plate.

Sequencing was performed with immunoSEQ multiplex PCR; in TCRdb, only in-frame clones are kept and a portion is missing. Found here are 1,500,000 or so clones, around 98.5% of them singletons; the top ten hold 0.36%. Per the germline V gene, CDR1 is MDHEN and CDR2 is SYDVKM. Trimming removed 5 bases from V and 5 bases from J, with 25 bases in between. CDR3 size: 18 residues. Sequencing was done on a sample of naive CD4+ T cells sorted from blood. Subset here: CD45RA+ positively selected. The chain employs TRBV28 and TRBJ2-1; maybe TRBD2 (6 bases). The origin of this receptor is a man between 25 and 39 years old in good health. CDR3 in amino acids: CASSPPVVWEATDNEQFF. The CDR3 DNA sequence: TGTGCCAGCAGTCCGCCAGTTGTATGGGAGGCAACTGACAATGAGCAGTTCTTC.